This T cell receptor (beta chain) was obtained from a study of human T cells and chemical hapten exposure (dated by TCRdb to 2020 to 2022). Regarding the study in general: For sensitization, 2% DPC in acetone was applied to an approximately 2 cm by approximately 2 cm area of upper inner arm skin. The libraries were sequenced as a pool, and the TCR yield per sample differed mostly because of small variations in library volumes within the pool. The mostly female patient cohort included alopecia areata with under or over 50% scalp involvement, alopecia totalis and alopecia universalis. Patients additionally received weekly therapeutic DPC doses to the scalp throughout the roughly 25-week study period. The study tracked peripheral blood TCR repertoire changes in vivo during primary and secondary sensitization to the hapten diphenylcyclopropenone (DPC) in alopecia patients. Patch testing on the upper back used Finn chambers containing 0.01% DPC, with scoring done after 6 days according to International Contact Dermatitis Research Group standards. Blood for TCR sequencing was provided by twenty-nine alopecia patients at one to four time points (pre-sensitization, 2, 6 and 24 weeks). Patient blood was sampled pre-sensitization (week 0) and at 2, 6 and about 24 weeks after DPC sensitization. Overall study results and their limits: Significantly more large CDR3 similarity clusters were formed by expanded TCRs than by pre-sensitization or healthy control sets, consistent with antigen-driven responses. DPC sensitization did not change how many TCRs were above 1 in 1000 frequency, and no evidence was found of alterations in global repertoire structure. The number of PT1 expanded TCRs positively correlated with patch test score, significant at thresholds 8, 16 and 32 but not 4. Because every patient had alopecia, a presumed autoimmune disease, the patients' immune response might differ from that of healthy individuals. Repeated subsampling changed both the strength of the expansion versus patch-test correlation and the threshold at which that correlation became significant.

What this sample's time point label stands for: patch test 3, about 24 weeks after DPC sensitization. According to the study, the label for this sample's treatment or condition signals: therapeutic diphenylcyclopropenone sensitization with weekly scalp DPC. At each patch-test visit, blood was drawn before the patch test was applied. To be eligible, patients had to be aged 18 to 70, diagnosed with alopecia and judged suitable for DPC therapy, while pregnant patients were excluded. Total RNA was isolated from unfractionated whole blood collected in Tempus Blood RNA tubes. Comment on this clonotype: Its antigen is currently not known. Nothing much larger sits one base from this clone, and base qualities are not available.

From cysteine to phenylalanine, the CDR3 is 18 amino acids long. The kept DNA is CDR3 alone, 54 bases in frame from the first base. CDR1 is given as MNHNY and CDR2 as SVGAGI, both from the germline V gene (reference sequence). The trim is 0 bases for V and 4 bases for J, with a gap of 22 bases between the germline ends. Library generation was performed with RACE. The run used a NextSeq 500. Library preparation attached unique molecular identifiers to individual cDNA molecules for quantitative, reproducible TCR counting. Each blood RNA sample was used to sequence both TCR alpha and TCR beta chains. The paper's data handling went like this. Samples had a median of around 92,000 TCRs, with a range from 23,224 to 690,600. V, J and CDR3 annotation of the TCR reads was performed with the Decombinator software suite. For the PS versus PT1 abundance plots, all samples were subsampled to the same number of TCRs (28,000). TCRs were defined as expanded if absent before sensitization and observed at least eight times at the 2-week time point. In-frame beta chains were kept once TCRdb had trimmed the public reads at Q25 with fastp and called clones with MiXCR. Rows merge per CDR3 protein into single entries with the most common DNA and genes. These V and J calls derive from TCRdb rather than the authors' analysis. The sample table records some 89,000 distinct CDR3 sequences; roughly 27% of these occur just once. The top ten constitute 10% of the sample.

The V and J genes are TRBV6-6 and TRBJ2-7; the D gene is tentatively TRBD1 or TRBD2, each matching 5 bases. This clonotype originated in a middle-aged man with alopecia areata. Some clones in this sample may be carry-over from other donors' samples. The sequencing used whole blood, collected in connection with sensitization to the hapten diphenylcyclopropenone (DPC). The sequenced DNA is TGTGCCAGCAGTTACTCGGGGCAGGACTCCCCACTATTATACGAGCAGTACTTC. This is translated as CASSYSGQDSPLLYEQYF.